This T cell receptor (beta chain) was observed in a study of shared clonotypes between healthy human individuals. Study-wide context: Each donor's CD4 naive and CD4 memory cells filled three plates apiece, CD8 naive two, and CD8 memory one. Whole-study findings and limits: Across subsets, estimated richness was generally greater for naive than for memory populations.

In the naive CD8 group, cells lacked CD45RO and were positively selected for CCR7, so terminally differentiated effector memory CD45RA+ cells were left out. As concerns this clone: As yet, its antigen is unknown.

Profiled with immunoSEQ multiplex PCR; TCRdb holds only in-frame clones, not every one. The data hold around 610,000 clones, with about 96% observed a single time. This CDR3 contains 15 residues. The germline V gene has CDR1 MNHEY and CDR2 SVGAGI. V shed 4 bases and J shed 2 bases, with 12 bases lying between them. The V gene is TRBV6-5, the J gene TRBJ2-1; D is uncertain. The clonotype was recovered from a woman aged 30 to 39 in good health. Material for sequencing was naive CD8+ T cells sorted from blood. In nucleotides, the CDR3 is TGTGCCAGCAGTTCCTTCAAGGAAGCCTACAATGAGCAGTTCTTC. This encodes CASSSFKEAYNEQFF.